These 2 T cell receptor beta chains were sequenced from one sample in a study of T cells after yellow fever vaccination. Each CDR3 protein gets one entry after TCRdb re-called the 5' RACE reads with MiXCR. Of 9,500 to 15,000 distinct CDR3 sequences in the sample, about 6% are singletons; the top ten hold approximately 0.99%. The specimen comprised PBMCs, either bulk or a sorted T-cell subset (CD4+, CD8+, memory, or dextramer-sorted; not recorded which), sampled on the day of the yellow fever booster vaccination. The receptors come from a man under 40 who received the YFV17D yellow fever vaccine.

In this sample, this clonotype turned up many times. The rearrangement uses TRBV9 and TRBJ2-1, with 14 nucleotides matching TRBD2. Germline CDR1 and CDR2: SGDLS and YYNGEE. The CDR3 loop spans 17 amino acids. V was clipped by 4 bases and J by 9 bases; unmatched bases: 12. CDR3 region: CASSSGRWGLAGVEQFF. DNA for the CDR3: TGTGCCAGCAGCTCCGGGAGGTGGGGACTAGCGGGAGTTGAGCAGTTCTTC.

Relative to its sample, this clonotype is medium-sized (0.01 to 0.1%). The gene calls are TRBV20-1 and TRBJ2-7, with D tentatively TRBD2 (5 bases). Germline CDR1 reads DFQATT; CDR2 reads SNEGSKA (reference sequence). The CDR3 is 14 amino acids. V shed 0 bases and J shed 1 base, with 10 bases lying between them. The CDR3 sequence is CSARERALSYEQYF. CDR3 nucleotide sequence: TGCAGTGCTAGAGAGAGGGCCCTTTCCTACGAGCAGTACTTC.